Listed here is a single TCR beta chain. A few counts support this clone. It lacks a known antigen. Base quality data are lacking; no much larger clone is found one base away. Collaborating institutions collected whole blood in K2EDTA tubes following their own protocols. For TCRbeta analysis, collaborators shipped samples as frozen whole blood, isolated PBMCs, or DNA extracted from either of those sample types. TCRbeta CDR3 regions were amplified from genomic DNA using the immunoSEQ Assay, a bias-controlled multiplex PCR. As for how the authors treated the data: Nucleated cell counts per sample were estimated from amplification of reference gene primers within the assay. To quantify the absolute abundance of each unique TCRbeta CDR3 rearrangement, sequence reads were collapsed and filtered. For each sample, productive Simpson clonality was calculated as the square root of Simpson's diversity index across productive rearrangements. TCRdb re-hosts the immuneACCESS table, in-frame sequences only. Its copies lack some clones; in the studies checked, an unresolved V gene accounts for under half of them, and the cause for the rest is not known. V and J calls and clone size are copied from that table; D and trimming were computed from the DNA. Across this sample there are approximately 230,000 clones, with about 80% seen only once. The top ten hold 4.5% to 6% of the sample.

This entry is derived from a study of blood T cell repertoires in COVID-19 (dated by TCRdb to about 2020). About the investigation overall: Collaborator samples came from the United States, Italy and Spain and covered acute and convalescent phases of COVID-19. The material from the prospective study consisted of cDNA or gDNA derived from T cells, B-cell-depleted T cells, or PBMCs. The dataset comprised deeply sampled blood TCRbeta repertoires from subjects exposed to, actively infected with, or recovered from COVID-19. A freely available public database, intended as a resource for researchers studying the immune response to SARS-CoV-2, is where the repertoires were released. The samples were drawn from two sources: the first 160 participants of the ongoing ImmuneRACE study, and 1,254 subjects contributed by 6 global collaborators. The sample metadata nearly always contained a de-identified subject ID, COVID-19 status, age in years and sex. Where HLA class I and class II types were available, the types were taken from metadata supplied by the sample provider, not from assay-based typing. Paper-wide results and their limitations: How much clinical and demographic metadata was included differed by source and by participant, and the metadata was provided uncurated.

CDR1 and CDR2, per the germline V gene, are SGHRS and YFSETQ. The junction carries 13 bases between V and J, which are trimmed by 0 bases and 4 bases respectively. From cysteine to phenylalanine, the CDR3 is 15 amino acids long. The DNA shown is the 45-base CDR3, in frame from base 1. The sample comprised peripheral blood. This clonotype originated in a woman at least 80 years old with active or convalescent COVID-19. The chain links TRBV5-1 with TRBJ1-2, with the D gene call left open. The sequenced DNA: TGCGCCAGCAGCTTGGGGAGAATCCCGGGCTATGGCTACACCTTC. Translated, it reads CASSLGRIPGYGYTF.